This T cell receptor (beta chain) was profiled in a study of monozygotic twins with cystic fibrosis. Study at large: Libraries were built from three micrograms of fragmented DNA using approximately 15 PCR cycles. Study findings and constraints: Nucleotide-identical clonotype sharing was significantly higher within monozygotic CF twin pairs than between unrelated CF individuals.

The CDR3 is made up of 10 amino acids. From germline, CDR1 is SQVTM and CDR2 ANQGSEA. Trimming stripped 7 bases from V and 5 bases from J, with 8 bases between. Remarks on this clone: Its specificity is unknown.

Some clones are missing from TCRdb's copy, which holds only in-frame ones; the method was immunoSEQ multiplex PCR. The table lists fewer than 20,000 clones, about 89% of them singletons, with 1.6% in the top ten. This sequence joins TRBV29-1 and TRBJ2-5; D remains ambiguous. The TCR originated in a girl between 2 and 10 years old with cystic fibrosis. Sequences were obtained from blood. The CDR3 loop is CSALGETQYF. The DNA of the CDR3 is TGCAGCGCCCTCGGGGAGACCCAGTACTTC.